Each of the 20 T cell receptor beta chains below was sequenced from the same sample in a study of cytomegalovirus exposure and HLA in healthy donors. Vbeta (60) and Jbeta (13) primers were used in the PCR. TCRdb's table, derived via immunoSEQ multiplex PCR, lists solely in-frame clones and lacks some. The sample's table shows just over 200,000 clones. What was sequenced was PBMCs. The receptors shown here come from a girl aged 2 to 10 in good health and CMV-seropositive.

V gene TRBV28 combines with J gene TRBJ1-5; no clear D gene. Germline loops: CDR1 MDHEN, CDR2 SYDVKM. The CDR3 length is 12 residues. Trimming removed 5 bases from V and 4 bases from J, with 6 bases in between. CDR3 coding DNA: TGTGCCAGCAGTATCAGTAATCAGCCCCAGCATTTT. It is translated as CASSISNQPQHF.

The V call is TRBV30, the J call TRBJ1-3; D possibly corresponds to TRBD1 (6 bases). Germline values: CDR1 GTSNPN, CDR2 SVGIG (reference sequence). The CDR3 contains 13 residues. V was cut by 2 bases and J by 4 bases, with 9 bases left in between. CDR3 nucleotides: TGTGCCTGGAGTACCCAGGGGGGAAACACCATATATTTT. Protein sequence: CAWSTQGGNTIYF.

The CDR3 DNA sequence: TGCGCCAGCAGCCAAAACCCGGGACAGGGAAATGAGCAGTTCTTC. Translating it yields CASSQNPGQGNEQFF. The rearrangement uses TRBV4-1 and TRBJ2-1; TRBD1 agrees at 9 bases. The CDR3 has 15 residues. Germline CDR1 and CDR2: MGHRA and YSYEKL. V lost 2 bases to trimming and J lost 7 bases; unmatched junction nucleotides: 6.

This chain links TRBV5-4 with TRBJ2-5; 14 positions match TRBD2. Germline CDR1 is SGHNT and CDR2 is YYREEE (reference sequence). Losses at the gene ends were 4 bases for V and 2 bases for J; bases not matched to a gene: 4. The CDR3 length is 16 residues. The CDR3 sequence is CASSRRLAGGQETQYF. The CDR3 coding sequence is TGTGCCAGCAGCCGACGACTAGCGGGAGGGCAAGAGACCCAGTACTTC.

The chain uses TRBV9 and TRBJ1-4, with TRBD1 matching over 9 bases. The CDR3 length is 14 residues. V lost 3 bases to trimming and J lost 7 bases; unmatched junction nucleotides: 4. Looked up from germline, CDR1 is SGDLS and CDR2 is YYNGEE. The chain's CDR3 is CASSGGQGLEKLFF. Here the CDR3 DNA reads TGTGCCAGCAGCGGGGGACAGGGCCTTGAAAAACTGTTTTTT.

The rearrangement links TRBV11-2 to TRBJ1-5; D unresolved. This CDR3 is 14 amino acids long. Between the trimmed V and J ends, which lost 3 bases and 9 bases, there was a span of 15 bases. Germline lookup yields CDR1 SGHAT and CDR2 FQNNGV. The CDR3 sequence: CASSFAEGGGPQHF. The DNA of the CDR3 is TGTGCCAGCAGCTTTGCCGAGGGCGGAGGGCCCCAGCATTTT.

CDR3 DNA: TGCGCCAGCAGATTAGTATCCGGTGCCGACTACGAGCAGTACTTC. Translating it yields CASRLVSGADYEQYF. The chain recombines TRBV4-1 with TRBJ2-7; no definite D call. Germline loops: CDR1 MGHRA, CDR2 YSYEKL. Deletions cut 6 bases from V and 3 bases from J, with 18 bases between. The CDR3 sequence is 15 residues long.

J is TRBJ1-5 and V is TRBV28; maybe TRBD1 (6 bases). Per the germline V gene, CDR1 is MDHEN and CDR2 is SYDVKM. V lost 6 bases, J lost 6 bases, and 18 bases lay in between. The CDR3 is 15 residues long. For the CDR3, the DNA is TGTGCCAGCAGCCCACCTCAGGGGAGGGGTCAGCCCCAGCATTTT. This translates into CASSPPQGRGQPQHF.

This chain joins TRBV29-1 and TRBJ2-5, with 13 positions matching TRBD2. The ends lost 7 bases at V and 5 bases at J; junction bases unmatched: 7. CDR3 size: 14 residues. CDR1 is SQVTM and CDR2 is ANQGSEA in the germline V gene. CDR3 sequence reads: CSAGLAGVAETQYF. The CDR3 DNA reads as TGCAGCGCAGGACTAGCGGGAGTAGCGGAGACCCAGTACTTC.

The chain is built from TRBV9 and TRBJ2-5, with a possible D match to TRBD2 (5 bases). Trimming took off 1 base at V and 0 bases at J, with 16 bases between the two ends. The CDR3 covers 17 residues. In germline, CDR1 is SGDLS, CDR2 YYNGEE. The CDR3 sequence: CASSVNPAAADQETQYF. The CDR3 DNA follows: TGTGCCAGCAGCGTAAATCCCGCAGCGGCCGACCAAGAGACCCAGTACTTC.

The J gene is TRBJ1-2, the V gene TRBV2; 9 nucleotides match TRBD1. CDR3 length equals 12 residues. Trimming at V came to 6 bases and at J to 8 bases, leaving 4 bases not matched to a gene. In germline, CDR1 is SNHLY, CDR2 FYNNEI. CDR3 bases: TGTGCCAGCAGGGGGGACAGGGACGGCTACACCTTC. Translating gives CASRGDRDGYTF.

The chain has TRBV28 and TRBJ2-3; 8 nucleotides agree with TRBD1. With 5 bases clipped from V and 2 bases from J, the junction kept 12 bases outside the gene matches. Germline values: CDR1 MDHEN, CDR2 SYDVKM. The CDR3 sequence is 17 residues long. The CDR3 DNA sequence: TGTGCCAGCAGTGCAACCAGGGGGCAGGCCACCACAGATACGCAGTATTTT. This sequence encodes CASSATRGQATTDTQYF.

CDR3: CASSYGQPNQPQHF. The CDR3 bases are TGTGCCAGCAGTTACGGACAGCCGAATCAGCCCCAGCATTTT. The chain joins TRBV6-5 to TRBJ1-5; possibly TRBD1 for D (6 bases). This CDR3 contains 14 residues. Germline values: CDR1 MNHEY, CDR2 SVGAGI. V was cut by 2 bases and J by 4 bases, with 9 bases left in between.

The rearrangement links TRBV28 to TRBJ2-5; no clear D gene. Germline V gives CDR1 MDHEN, CDR2 SYDVKM. This CDR3 comprises 13 residues. Trimming removed 2 bases from V and 3 bases from J, with 7 bases in between. For the CDR3, the DNA is TGTGCCAGCAGTTTACCGCCTAAAGAGACCCAGTACTTC. Protein sequence: CASSLPPKETQYF.

The rearrangement joins TRBV4-2 to TRBJ2-7, with a possible D match to TRBD2 (6 bases). Germline V gene lookup returns CDR1 LGHNA and CDR2 YNFKEQ. V was pared by 3 bases and J by 0 bases, with 6 bases between. There are 13 residues in the CDR3. This CDR3 is CASSHGSSYEQYF. The CDR3 bases are TGTGCCAGCAGCCACGGGAGCTCCTACGAGCAGTACTTC.

V gene TRBV7-2 combines with J gene TRBJ2-1, with TRBD2 matching 13 bases. This CDR3 has 17 residues. Looked up from germline, CDR1 is SGHTA and CDR2 is FQGNSA. J lost 7 bases, V lost 3 bases, and 9 bases had no gene match. CDR3 coding DNA: TGTGCCAGCAGCTTTCTTTCAGGACTAGCGGGGGTGAATGAGCAGTTCTTC. Its translation is CASSFLSGLAGVNEQFF.

The chain recombines TRBV28 with TRBJ2-3, with 10 bases that match TRBD2. CDR1 MDHEN and CDR2 SYDVKM come from the germline V gene. V shed 1 base, J shed 4 bases, and the junction held 14 bases outside the gene matches. The CDR3 consists of 19 residues. CDR3 bases: TGTGCCAGCAGTTTATTGTCCCTAAAGCGGGAGGGGCCCCCAGATACGCAGTATTTT. This encodes CASSLLSLKREGPPDTQYF.

The rearrangement links TRBV28 to TRBJ1-5; D is possibly TRBD1 (6 bases). The CDR3 covers 16 residues. Germline V CDR1 and CDR2: MDHEN, SYDVKM. The ends were cut back, 10 bases at V and 0 bases at J, with 19 bases in the middle. CDR3 protein: CATSLTGVYSNQPQHF. Here the CDR3 DNA reads TGTGCCACGAGCCTGACAGGAGTATATAGCAATCAGCCCCAGCATTTT. The full variable domain, in which reference TRBV28 and TRBJ1-5 provide the parts outside the CDR3, is DVKVTQSSRYLVKRTGEKVFLECVQDMDHENMFWYRQDPGLGLRLIYFSYDVKMKEKGDIPEGYSVSREKKERFSLILESASTNQTSMYLCATSLTGVYSNQPQHFGDGTRLSIL.

V usage is TRBV6-4 and J usage is TRBJ2-3; 10 bases are shared with TRBD1. V trimming: 0 bases; J trimming: 3 bases; junction bases outside the gene matches: 0. Germline V gene lookup returns CDR1 MRHNA and CDR2 SNTAGT. The CDR3 runs to 15 residues. This CDR3 is CASSDSGQGTDTQYF. DNA for the CDR3: TGTGCCAGCAGTGACTCGGGACAGGGGACAGATACGCAGTATTTT.

The rearrangement uses TRBV27 and TRBJ2-3; 7 nucleotides agree with TRBD1. The CDR3 consists of 15 residues. CDR1 MNHEY and CDR2 SMNVEV come from the germline V gene (reference sequence). V gave up 3 bases and J gave up 2 bases; unmatched junction bases: 5. The CDR3 loop is CASSFGTASTDTQYF. DNA for the CDR3: TGTGCCAGCAGTTTTGGGACAGCGTCCACAGATACGCAGTATTTT.